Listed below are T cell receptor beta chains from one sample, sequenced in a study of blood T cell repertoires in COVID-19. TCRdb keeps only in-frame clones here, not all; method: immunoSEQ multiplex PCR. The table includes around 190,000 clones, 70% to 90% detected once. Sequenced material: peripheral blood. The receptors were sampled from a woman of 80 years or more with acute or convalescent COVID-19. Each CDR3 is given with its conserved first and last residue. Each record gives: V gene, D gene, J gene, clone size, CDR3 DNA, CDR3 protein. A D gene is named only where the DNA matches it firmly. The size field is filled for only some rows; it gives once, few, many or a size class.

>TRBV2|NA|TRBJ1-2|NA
TGTGCCAGCTCTCGGCAGGGAAGTAACTATGGCTACACCTTC
CASSRQGSNYGYTF
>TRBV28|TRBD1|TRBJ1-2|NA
TGTGCCAGCAGTCCCCCCGGGACAGGGCCTCTCGGCTACACCTTC
CASSPPGTGPLGYTF
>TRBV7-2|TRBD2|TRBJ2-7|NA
TGTGCCAGCAGCTCTACTAGCGGAGCCTACGAGCAGTACTTC
CASSSTSGAYEQYF
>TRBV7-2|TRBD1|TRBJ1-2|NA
TGTGCCAGCAGCCCAGACAGGGGGCAGGGCTACACCTTC
CASSPDRGQGYTF
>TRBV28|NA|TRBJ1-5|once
TGTGCCATTTCACCCGCGGGCCCCAATCAGCCCCAGCATTTT
CAISPAGPNQPQHF
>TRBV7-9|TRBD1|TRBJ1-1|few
TGTGCCAGCAGCAGGGGACAGGGGTGGGGCACTGAAGCTTTCTTT
CASSRGQGWGTEAFF
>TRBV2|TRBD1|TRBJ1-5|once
TGTGCCAGCGGACAGGACGGCAATCAGCCCCAGCATTTT
CASGQDGNQPQHF
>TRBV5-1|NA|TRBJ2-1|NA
TGCGCCAGCAGCTTGGCGGACAGCTCCTACAATGAGCAGTTCTTC
CASSLADSSYNEQFF
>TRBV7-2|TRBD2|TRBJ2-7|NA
TGTGCCAGCAGCTTAGGCGGGAGGGCTTCCTACGAGCAGTACTTC
CASSLGGRASYEQYF
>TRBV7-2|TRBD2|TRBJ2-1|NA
TGTGCCAGCAGCTCCGGGACTAGCGGGAATACAATTGAGCAGTTCTTC
CASSSGTSGNTIEQFF